What follows are 14 T cell receptor beta chains derived from one specimen sequenced in a study of T cells in Graves' hyperthyroidism and ophthalmopathy. TCR beta CDR3 sequences were amplified from RNA transcripts. First-round RT-PCR with HTBI primers amplified the TCR CDR3 region. TCRdb re-called the multiplex PCR reads with MiXCR, one entry per CDR3 protein. Found here are hundreds of thousands of distinct CDR3 sequences, 38% of them singletons; the top ten hold about 8.9%. The sample consisted of blood. Every receptor here comes from a man in his late teens or twenties with Graves' hyperthyroidism.

As for this clonotype: The junction shows a germline mismatch at one end, possibly a read error. The rearrangement uses TRBV29-1 and TRBJ1-1, with unresolved D. This CDR3 is 13 amino acids long. Germline V gene sequence: CDR1 SQVTM, CDR2 ANQGSEA. Written as DNA, the CDR3 is TGCAGCGTTTCCCCCCCAGGTTTCACTGAAGCCTTCTTT. Its translation is CSVSPPGFTEAFF.

This clonotype has only a few counts. The chain employs TRBV6-5 and TRBJ2-7, with D perhaps TRBD2 (6 bases). Trimming removed 4 bases at V and 6 bases at J, with 16 bases between. Germline CDR1 is MNHEY and CDR2 is SVGAGI. The CDR3 covers 14 residues. In DNA, the CDR3 is TGTGCCAGCAGTTCCCAGGGACTTTTATCCGAGCAGTACTTC. This gives the protein CASSSQGLLSEQYF.

The chain employs TRBV9 and TRBJ1-1, with D tentatively TRBD1 (5 bases). The CDR3 extends over 14 amino acids. CDR1 SGDLS and CDR2 YYNGEE come from the germline V gene. The ends were cut back, 4 bases at V and 4 bases at J, with 14 bases in the middle. The CDR3 DNA reads TGTGCCAGCAGCTTGGGGCAGTTTTCCACTGAAGCTTTCTTT. It specifies CASSLGQFSTEAFF.

In its sample, this clonotype was seen a few times. V and J are TRBV5-6 and TRBJ2-7; TRBD1 aligns across 7 bases. V shed 3 bases, J shed 2 bases, and the junction held 11 bases outside the gene matches. This CDR3 has 16 residues. The V gene's germline CDR1 is SGHDT and CDR2 YYEEEE. In DNA form, the CDR3 reads TGTGCCAGCAGCTACCCCGACAGGGACGCCCCCTACGAGCAGTACTTC. Amino acid sequence: CASSYPDRDAPYEQYF.

This clonotype was seen more than once but under ten times. V usage is TRBV7-9 and J usage is TRBJ1-1, with D unresolved. Germline V gene lookup returns CDR1 SEHNR and CDR2 FQNEAQ (reference sequence). The CDR3 consists of 12 residues. The V and J ends lost 0 bases and 8 bases respectively, with 7 bases between them. The DNA of the CDR3 is TGTGCCAGCAGCTTAGCCCACGGAGAAGCTTTCTTT. This sequence encodes CASSLAHGEAFF. Full variable domain (remainder filled in from reference TRBV7-9 and TRBJ1-1): DTGVSQNPRHKITKRGQNVTFRCDPISEHNRLYWYRQTLGQGPEFLTYFQNEAQLEKSRLLSDRFSAERPKGSFSTLEIQRTEQGDSAMYLCASSLAHGEAFFGQGTRLTVV.

V is TRBV20-1 and J is TRBJ2-5; D gene uncertain. This CDR3 spans 15 amino acids. Trimming removed 0 bases from V and 2 bases from J, with 13 bases in between. The V gene's germline CDR1 is DFQATT and CDR2 SNEGSKA (reference sequence). This chain's CDR3 is CSARDPGVPQETQYF. DNA for the CDR3: TGCAGTGCTAGAGACCCAGGAGTTCCACAAGAGACCCAGTACTTC.

The rearrangement uses TRBV5-4 and TRBJ1-1; D gene uncertain. The germline gives CDR1 SGHNT, CDR2 YYREEE (reference sequence). The V end was cut by 6 bases, the J end by 4 bases, with 13 bases between. CDR3 length: 13 amino acids. DNA of the CDR3: TGTGCCAGCACCGAGGATGGCAGCACTGAAGCTTTCTTT. Translated, it gives CASTEDGSTEAFF.

This clonotype was seen a few times. V and J are TRBV5-4 and TRBJ2-5; 8 nucleotides align to TRBD1. Trimming took 3 bases from V and 4 from J; bases not matched to a gene: 2. Germline V lookup: CDR1 SGHNT, CDR2 YYREEE (reference sequence). This CDR3 is 13 amino acids long. CDR3: CASSSRGRETQYF. The CDR3, as DNA: TGTGCCAGCAGCTCCAGGGGGCGAGAGACCCAGTACTTC.

This clonotype was counted ten times or more. The gene calls are TRBV7-9 and TRBJ1-1; TRBD1 matches 7 bases. Unmatched junction bases numbered 8, after V lost 5 bases and J lost 5 bases. The CDR3 contains 14 residues. The germline gives CDR1 SEHNR, CDR2 FQNEAQ (reference sequence). CDR3: CASSRGQGDTEAFF. CDR3 bases: TGTGCCAGCAGCCGCGGTCAGGGGGATACTGAAGCTTTCTTT.

This clonotype was counted at least ten times. The CDR3 coding sequence is TGTGCCAGCATCGAGCTGAACACTGAAGCTTTCTTT. It encodes CASIELNTEAFF. The chain combines TRBV12-3 or TRBV12-4 with TRBJ1-1; no reliable D call. V dropped 7 bases and J dropped 0 bases, with 6 bases sitting between them. The CDR3 totals 12 residues.

The rearrangement uses TRBV13 and TRBJ2-5; 9 bases agree with TRBD1. V lost 6 bases, J lost 3 bases, and 5 bases stayed unmatched. The CDR3 sequence is 14 residues long. Germline assignment: CDR1 PRHDT and CDR2 FYEKMQ (reference sequence). For the CDR3, the DNA is TGTGCCAGCAGGGCGACAGGGGGAAAAGAGACCCAGTACTTC. Amino acids: CASRATGGKETQYF.

The chain is built from TRBV5-5 and TRBJ1-4; TRBD1 matches 7 bases. This CDR3 is built from 13 residues. Germline V gives CDR1 SGHKS, CDR2 YYEKEE (reference sequence). Germline trimming cut 0 bases from V and 12 bases from J; bases unmatched to any gene: 5. The CDR3 nucleotides read TGTGCCAGCAGCTTGGGGGGACAGAACCAACTGTTTTTT. This encodes CASSLGGQNQLFF. The full variable domain, rest sourced from reference TRBV5-5 and TRBJ1-4, is DAGVTQSPTHLIKTRGQQVTLRCSPISGHKSVSWYQQVLGQGPQFIFQYYEKEERGRGNFPDRFSARQFPNYSSELNVNALLLGDSALYLCASSLGGQNQLFFGSGTQLSVL.

With respect to this clonotype: A clone one base away is much larger, so this may be a read error. The CDR3 spells CAISVGSGRGAEAFF. The CDR3 region has the DNA TGTGCCATCAGTGTAGGCTCGGGCAGGGGCGCTGAAGCTTTCTTT. This chain uses TRBV10-3 with TRBJ1-1, with D tentatively TRBD1 (6 bases). Deletions cut 4 bases from V and 6 bases from J, with 18 bases between. The CDR3 has 15 residues. Germline values: CDR1 ENHRY, CDR2 SYGVKD.

This clonotype showed up many times. The chain uses TRBV11-3 and TRBJ1-2, with D unclear. V lost 3 bases and J 4 bases, leaving 6 bases between the germline ends. This CDR3 is 12 amino acids long. Germline V gene sequence: CDR1 SGHNT, CDR2 YENEEA. In DNA form, the CDR3 reads TGTGCCAGCAGCTTCACTTCCTATGGCTACACCTTC. Translation gives CASSFTSYGYTF.